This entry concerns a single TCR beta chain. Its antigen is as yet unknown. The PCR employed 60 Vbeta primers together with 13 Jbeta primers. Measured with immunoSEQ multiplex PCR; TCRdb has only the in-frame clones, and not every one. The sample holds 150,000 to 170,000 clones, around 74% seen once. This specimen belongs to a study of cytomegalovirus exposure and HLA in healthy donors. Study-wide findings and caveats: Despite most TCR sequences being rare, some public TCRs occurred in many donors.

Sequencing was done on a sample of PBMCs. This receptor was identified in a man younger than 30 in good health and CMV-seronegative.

The CDR3 is CASSPGEGGGGYTF. The CDR3 DNA reads as TGTGCCAGCAGCCCGGGAGAAGGCGGGGGGGGCTACACCTTC. J is TRBJ1-2 and V is TRBV9, with D perhaps TRBD1 (5 bases). The V end lost 4 bases, the J end lost 8 bases, and 18 bases lay between the germline ends. The CDR3 contains 14 residues. Germline V gene sequence: CDR1 SGDLS, CDR2 YYNGEE.